A single sample is the source of the 16 T cell receptor beta chains below, sequenced in a study of T cell changes during pregnancy in multiple sclerosis. Using immunoSEQ multiplex PCR, the repertoire was profiled, and TCRdb retains in-frame clones only, with some absent. The sample lists about 87,000 clones; just over 90% were seen once. The sequenced sample was peripheral blood, obtained in the third trimester of pregnancy. The receptors were gathered from a female donor in good health, enrolled as a control in a pregnancy study.

Here the CDR3 reads CASSVAASYEQYF. The CDR3 region has the DNA TGTGCCAGCAGCGTAGCGGCTAGTTACGAGCAGTACTTC. V and J are TRBV9 and TRBJ2-7, with D unclear. Trimming removed 0 bases at V and 4 bases at J, with 8 bases between. Per the germline V gene, CDR1 is SGDLS and CDR2 is YYNGEE. This CDR3 is 13 amino acids long.

This clone was observed a single time. This chain links TRBV25-1 with TRBJ2-2, with 7 nucleotides matching TRBD1. J was trimmed by 1 base and V by 4 bases; bases with no gene match: 6. The CDR3 totals 16 residues. Germline V gene data show CDR1 as MGHDK and CDR2 as SYGVNS. This chain's CDR3 is CASSVTGVMNTGELFF. For the CDR3, the DNA is TGTGCCAGCAGTGTCACAGGGGTAATGAACACCGGGGAGCTGTTTTTT.

The chain uses TRBV28 and TRBJ1-1, with D hard to call. V was pared by 3 bases and J by 11 bases, with 13 bases between. Germline loops: CDR1 MDHEN, CDR2 SYDVKM. This CDR3 is built from 12 residues. The CDR3 sequence is CASSFSATGAFF. For the CDR3, the DNA is TGTGCCAGCAGTTTTAGCGCCACGGGGGCTTTCTTT.

V and J are TRBV6-1 and TRBJ2-7; possible D gene TRBD1, 5 bases. Trimming took 3 bases from V and 3 from J, leaving 21 bases between them. Germline V gene sequence: CDR1 MNHNS, CDR2 SASEGT. CDR3 size: 17 residues. The CDR3 loop reads CASSETYRGALSYEQYF. CDR3 DNA: TGTGCCAGCAGTGAGACGTATAGGGGCGCCCTGAGCTACGAGCAGTACTTC.

The chain links TRBV2 to TRBJ1-5; a possible D gene is TRBD1 (5 bases). The germline V and J ends were trimmed by 2 bases and 3 bases, with 14 bases remaining between them. CDR3 length: 16 residues. The germline gives CDR1 SNHLY, CDR2 FYNNEI. The DNA of the CDR3 is TGTGCCAGCAGTGAACTGTGGGGCCCGAACAATCAGCCCCAGCATTTT. It codes for CASSELWGPNNQPQHF.

CDR3 sequence: CASSAPGGRSQDTQYF. The CDR3 nucleotides read TGTGCCAGCAGTGCCCCCGGGGGACGAAGTCAGGATACGCAGTATTTT. This chain links TRBV2 with TRBJ2-3, with D maybe TRBD2 (6 bases). CDR1 is SNHLY, CDR2 FYNNEI, per germline. This CDR3 is built from 16 residues. V lost 4 bases and J 6 bases, leaving 20 bases between the germline ends.

This rearrangement joins TRBV6-1 to TRBJ2-7; the match to TRBD1 covers 8 bases. This CDR3 comprises 15 residues. Per the germline V gene, CDR1 is MNHNS and CDR2 is SASEGT. The V and J ends lost 2 bases and 0 bases, in that order; junction bases with no gene match: 3. CDR3 in DNA: TGTGCCAGCAGTGAACGGACAGGGTTCTCCTACGAGCAGTACTTC. The encoded protein is CASSERTGFSYEQYF.

The V and J genes are TRBV11-2 and TRBJ2-1; TRBD2 aligns across 8 bases. Germline V lookup: CDR1 SGHAT, CDR2 FQNNGV. V lost 3 bases and J lost 1; bases outside the gene matches: 5. The CDR3 consists of 16 residues. The CDR3 loop reads CASSFRSGGSYNEQFF. The CDR3 bases are TGTGCCAGCAGCTTCAGAAGCGGGGGATCCTACAATGAGCAGTTCTTC.

The chain uses TRBV28 and TRBJ2-1; TRBD2 aligns across 10 bases. Germline values: CDR1 MDHEN, CDR2 SYDVKM. The length of the CDR3 is 17 residues. V shed 3 bases, J shed 6 bases, and the junction held 11 bases outside the gene matches. The CDR3 spells CASSLLQREGQGNEQFF. The DNA of the CDR3 is TGTGCCAGCAGTTTGTTACAGCGGGAGGGCCAGGGCAATGAGCAGTTCTTC.

This sequence joins TRBV7-6 and TRBJ2-1; TRBD2 matches 8 bases. V lost 6 bases, J lost 4 bases, and 8 bases stayed unmatched. This CDR3 has 15 residues. Germline V gene lookup returns CDR1 SGHVS and CDR2 FNYEAQ. This chain's CDR3 is CASSKGAGEYNEQFF. The CDR3 nucleotides are TGTGCCAGCAGTAAGGGAGCGGGAGAGTACAATGAGCAGTTCTTC.

This clone has only one observation. The chain employs TRBV2 and TRBJ2-7, with 9 bases aligning to TRBD1. The CDR3 contains 14 residues. Germline CDR1 and CDR2: SNHLY and FYNNEI. Losses at the gene ends were 6 bases for V and 3 bases for J; bases not matched to a gene: 6. Here the CDR3 reads CASSSGTGSYEQYF. The CDR3, as DNA: TGTGCCAGCAGCTCCGGGACAGGGAGCTACGAGCAGTACTTC.

This chain links TRBV5-1 with TRBJ2-7, with 16 bases aligning to TRBD2. The germline V gene has CDR1 SGHRS and CDR2 YFSETQ. Trimming removed 4 bases from V and 7 bases from J; junction bases left unmatched: 8. This CDR3 spans 16 amino acids. The CDR3 protein is CASSLGTSGREGEQYF. Here the CDR3 DNA reads TGCGCCAGCAGCCTCGGGACTAGCGGGAGGGAGGGGGAGCAGTACTTC.

The chain combines TRBV27 with TRBJ1-4; perhaps TRBD1 as D (6 bases). The CDR3 is 14 residues long. V lost 5 bases and J 4 bases, leaving 11 bases between the germline ends. Germline values: CDR1 MNHEY, CDR2 SMNVEV (reference sequence). The CDR3, as DNA: TGTGCCAGCAGTCCCAGGGGCCTTAATGAAAAACTGTTTTTT. Translation gives CASSPRGLNEKLFF.

The genes are TRBV5-1 and TRBJ1-1; D call uncertain. Germline assignment: CDR1 SGHRS and CDR2 YFSETQ. V dropped 2 bases and J dropped 4 bases, with 6 bases sitting between them. The CDR3 is 12 residues long. CDR3 residues: CASSFGGTEAFF. For the CDR3, the DNA is TGCGCCAGCAGCTTTGGAGGCACTGAAGCTTTCTTT.

V usage is TRBV5-1 and J usage is TRBJ2-7, with D perhaps TRBD2 (6 bases). The germline CDR1 and CDR2 sequences are SGHRS and YFSETQ. The germline V and J ends were trimmed by 3 bases and 4 bases, with 20 bases remaining between them. CDR3 size: 16 residues. The CDR3 reads CASSSASDSGRYEQYF. DNA of the CDR3: TGCGCCAGCAGCTCAGCTTCAGATAGCGGTAGATACGAGCAGTACTTC.

This chain connects TRBV5-1 to TRBJ2-3; 8 nucleotides line up with TRBD2. CDR1 is SGHRS and CDR2 is YFSETQ in the germline V gene. The CDR3 is 16 residues long. V trimming: 0 bases; J trimming: 4 bases; junction bases outside the gene matches: 7. CDR3 nucleotide sequence: TGCGCCAGCAGCTTGGCCCCGGGAGGGGGGGCAGATACGCAGTATTTT. Protein: CASSLAPGGGADTQYF.